This T cell receptor (beta chain) was identified in a study of blood T cell repertoires in COVID-19. For the study at large: The United States, Italy and Spain provided the acute and convalescent COVID-19 samples. Sources were T cells, B-cell-depleted T cells, or PBMCs; the material itself was cDNA or gDNA.

In the authors' workflow: Reference gene primer amplification gave nucleated cell count estimates. Assay used: immunoSEQ multiplex PCR; TCRdb lists only in-frame clones, some missing. That table furnishes V, J and clone size, whereas the DNA furnished D and trimming. The sample yields about 150,000 clones, about 85% seen once. Seattle patient enrollment occurred during active infection, with longitudinal follow-up thereafter. This CDR3 region has 14 residues. The germline CDR1 and CDR2 sequences are SGHAT and FQNNGV. Trimming took 6 bases from V and 7 from J; bases not matched to a gene: 6. Sequenced material: peripheral blood. The clonotype originates from a woman older than 75 with COVID-19, enrolled during active disease. The gene calls are TRBV11-2 and TRBJ2-2; 9 bases fit TRBD1. The CDR3 region has the DNA TGTGCCAGCAGACAGGGGGCGCAAGTCGGGGAGCTGTTTTTT. It specifies CASRQGAQVGELFF.